What follows are 13 T cell receptor beta chains derived from one specimen sequenced in a study of blood T cell repertoires in COVID-19. Libraries were prepared by immunoSEQ multiplex PCR; TCRdb keeps only in-frame clonotypes and omits some of them. The data hold about 190,000 clones, with around 90% observed a single time. Sequencing was performed on peripheral blood. Receptors were obtained from a man aged 45-65 years with acute or convalescent COVID-19.

The chain is built from TRBV5-1 and TRBJ2-5, with a possible D match to TRBD1 (5 bases). The CDR3 is 14 residues long. V lost 5 bases and J lost 1, with 12 bases in between. Germline CDR1 SGHRS, CDR2 YFSETQ. The CDR3, as DNA: TGCGCCAGCAGGCCCCAGGGCTCCCAAGAGACCCAGTACTTC. Protein: CASRPQGSQETQYF.

The V gene is TRBV5-1, the J gene TRBJ2-1; TRBD1 aligns across 10 bases. CDR3 length: 14 residues. With 2 bases clipped from V and 10 bases from J, the junction kept 6 bases outside the gene matches. Germline loops: CDR1 SGHRS, CDR2 YFSETQ. The CDR3 DNA follows: TGCGCCAGCAGCTTCCGGGACAGGGGAGACGAGCAGTTCTTC. This encodes CASSFRDRGDEQFF.

The chain recombines TRBV19 with TRBJ2-1, with D possibly matching TRBD1 (6 bases). Germline CDR1 LNHDA, CDR2 SQIVND (reference sequence). The CDR3 has 15 amino acids. Trimming took off 1 base at V and 4 bases at J, with 11 bases between the two ends. The CDR3: CASSIGDTFYNEQFF. The CDR3 DNA reads as TGTGCCAGTAGTATAGGGGACACTTTTTACAATGAGCAGTTCTTC.

This clone was seen once. The chain uses TRBV7-8 and TRBJ1-6, with D maybe TRBD1 (6 bases). V was trimmed by 5 bases and J by 0 bases, leaving 8 bases between them. Germline CDR1 reads SGHVS; CDR2 reads FQNEAQ. CDR3 length: 15 amino acids. Written as DNA, the CDR3 is TGTGCCAGCAGCGGGGGACACTCCTATAATTCACCCCTCCACTTT. Its translation is CASSGGHSYNSPLHF.

This rearrangement joins TRBV6-5 to TRBJ1-2; D gene ambiguous. Germline values: CDR1 MNHEY, CDR2 SVGAGI. The CDR3 is 13 amino acids. Trimming took 7 bases from V and 4 from J, leaving 13 bases between them. CDR3 residues: CASTGSGGYGYTF. The CDR3 bases are TGTGCCAGCACGGGGTCAGGTGGCTATGGCTACACCTTC.

The chain is built from TRBV27 and TRBJ1-4, with a tentative D call TRBD1 (6 bases). Germline CDR1 reads MNHEY; CDR2 reads SMNVEV (reference sequence). The ends were cut back, 3 bases at V and 5 bases at J, with 13 bases in the middle. This CDR3 contains 15 residues. Here the CDR3 DNA reads TGTGCCAGCAGTTTGACGTGGGGGGGCAATGAAAAACTGTTTTTT. Translation gives CASSLTWGGNEKLFF.

This clone is a singleton in its sample. The chain joins TRBV28 to TRBJ2-2; 13 positions match TRBD2. V shed 3 bases and J 4 bases; nucleotides not matched to a gene: 8. Germline V gene lookup returns CDR1 MDHEN and CDR2 SYDVKM. The CDR3 is 18 residues long. The CDR3 reads CASSFSRTSGRGTGELFF. Written as DNA, the CDR3 is TGTGCCAGCAGTTTCTCCCGGACTAGCGGGAGAGGCACCGGGGAGCTGTTTTTT.

This chain joins TRBV7-9 and TRBJ2-7; tentative D call: TRBD2 (5 bases). The germline gives CDR1 SEHNR, CDR2 FQNEAQ (reference sequence). The V and J ends lost 5 bases and 1 base respectively, with 15 bases between them. This CDR3 spans 15 amino acids. The CDR3 loop reads CASSASWQHSYEQYV. CDR3 coding DNA: TGTGCCAGCAGCGCTAGCTGGCAGCATTCCTACGAGCAGTACGTC.

This clone was counted a few times. The CDR3 here is CASSARQGFGYTF. The CDR3, as DNA: TGTGCCAGCAGTGCCAGACAGGGCTTTGGCTACACCTTC. V is TRBV2 and J is TRBJ1-2; TRBD1 matches 7 bases. Germline CDR1 is SNHLY and CDR2 is FYNNEI. After removal of 4 bases from V and 7 bases from J, the junction contained 6 bases not matched to a gene. The CDR3 is 13 residues long.

The chain carries TRBV5-1 and TRBJ1-2; unclear D gene. V was trimmed by 1 base and J by 3 bases, leaving 10 bases between them. This CDR3 comprises 14 residues. The germline gives CDR1 SGHRS, CDR2 YFSETQ. The CDR3 sequence is CASSLFVGYYGYTF. The CDR3 DNA reads TGCGCCAGCAGCTTGTTTGTCGGTTACTATGGCTACACCTTC.

The chain links TRBV2 to TRBJ2-7, with TRBD2 matching 7 bases. V shed 3 bases, J shed 3 bases, and the junction held 5 bases outside the gene matches. Germline V gene sequence: CDR1 SNHLY, CDR2 FYNNEI. The length of the CDR3 is 14 residues. CDR3 region: CASSDAGVRYEQYF. The CDR3 DNA follows: TGTGCCAGCAGTGACGCGGGGGTGCGCTACGAGCAGTACTTC.

The genes are TRBV19 and TRBJ1-3; D is unclear. The CDR3 spans 18 residues. CDR1 and CDR2 (germline): LNHDA, SQIVND (reference sequence). V was clipped by 4 bases and J by 0 bases, with 19 bases between them. The CDR3 loop reads CASSRAGGRGSSGNTIYF. CDR3 nucleotide sequence: TGTGCCAGTAGTAGGGCAGGTGGTAGAGGGAGCTCTGGAAACACCATATATTTT.

In this sample, this clone turned up once. This sequence joins TRBV10-1 and TRBJ2-7; D possibly corresponds to TRBD1 (5 bases). The CDR3 loop spans 16 amino acids. In germline, CDR1 is WNHNN, CDR2 SYGVQD (reference sequence). Trimming took 2 bases from V and 4 from J, leaving 18 bases between them. This CDR3 reads CASSEDRPGLWYEQYV. CDR3 nucleotides: TGCGCCAGCAGTGAGGATAGGCCAGGGCTATGGTACGAGCAGTACGTC.